These 31 T cell receptor beta chains originate from one sample sequenced in a study of siplizumab effects on memory and regulatory T cells. Libraries were prepared by immunoSEQ multiplex PCR; TCRdb keeps only in-frame clonotypes and omits some of them. The table records 60,000 to 65,000 clones, 70% to 85% of them present only once. Sequencing was carried out using memory CD4+ T cells sorted from blood. The receptor set was obtained from a human donor in good health.

The chain links TRBV30 to TRBJ2-2, with D tentatively TRBD2 (5 bases). The CDR3 extends over 13 amino acids. V was shortened by 3 bases and J by 4 bases, with 9 bases between the two germline ends. The V gene's germline CDR1 is GTSNPN and CDR2 SVGIG (reference sequence). CDR3 amino acids: CAWRLGGTGELFF. CDR3 DNA: TGTGCCTGGAGACTAGGTGGCACCGGGGAGCTGTTTTTT. The variable domain in full, completed from reference TRBV30 and TRBJ2-2, reads SQTIHQWPATLVQPVGSPLSLECTVEGTSNPNLYWYRQAAGRGLQLLFYSVGIGQISSEVPQNLSASRPQDRQFILSSKKLLLSDSGFYLCAWRLGGTGELFFGEGSRLTVL.

Only a few counts were recorded for this clone. The genes are TRBV9 and TRBJ2-3; 9 bases map to TRBD1. Germline V gives CDR1 SGDLS, CDR2 YYNGEE. There are 15 residues in the CDR3. V lost 0 bases and J lost 1; bases outside the gene matches: 0. CDR3 sequence reads: CASSVGTGGTDTQYF. DNA for the CDR3: TGTGCCAGCAGCGTAGGGACAGGGGGCACAGATACGCAGTATTTT.

This clone was observed a handful of times. J is TRBJ1-5 and V is TRBV7-2; D is undetermined. This CDR3 comprises 9 residues. Trimming removed 3 bases from V and 13 bases from J, with 4 bases in between. Germline values: CDR1 SGHTA, CDR2 FQGNSA. CDR3 residues: CASSFPQHF. CDR3 coding DNA: TGTGCCAGCAGCTTCCCGCAGCATTTT.

This clone was recorded a few times. The chain recombines TRBV25-1 with TRBJ2-1; weak D call: TRBD2 (6 bases). Germline V gene sequence: CDR1 MGHDK, CDR2 SYGVNS. The CDR3 sequence is 17 residues long. Trimming stripped 1 base from V and 9 bases from J, with 22 bases between. CDR3 nucleotides: TGTGCCAGCAGTGAATCCCATCTCGGGGGATACGCCCGTGAGCAGTTCTTC. Protein: CASSESHLGGYAREQFF.

This clone was seen more than once but under ten times. J is TRBJ2-3 and V is TRBV7-8; D is possibly TRBD1 or TRBD2 (5 bases each). CDR3 length: 13 amino acids. Looked up from germline, CDR1 is SGHVS and CDR2 is FQNEAQ. V lost 5 bases and J lost 9, with 15 bases in between. DNA of the CDR3: TGTGCCAGCAGCCGAGGGGCGGACAACACGCAGTATTTT. Amino acids: CASSRGADNTQYF. The whole variable domain, filled in from reference TRBV7-8 and TRBJ2-3, reads GAGVSQSPRYKVAKRGQDVALRCDPISGHVSLFWYQQALGQGPEFLTYFQNEAQLDKSGLPSDRFFAERPEGSVSTLKIQRTQQEDSAVYLCASSRGADNTQYFGPGTRLTVL.

This clone showed up just a few times. The chain couples TRBV6-5 to TRBJ1-1; D is uncertain. This CDR3 is 14 amino acids long. Between the trimmed V and J ends, which lost 6 bases and 1 base, there was a span of 12 bases. Germline V CDR1 and CDR2: MNHEY, SVGAGI. As DNA, the CDR3 is TGTGCCAGCAGGATCGCGTCAGGGAACACTGAAGCTTTCTTT. Its protein is CASRIASGNTEAFF.

The rearrangement links TRBV5-6 to TRBJ1-5, with no clear D. Deletions cut 4 bases from V and 7 bases from J, with 15 bases between. The CDR3 is 14 amino acids. CDR1 and CDR2 (germline): SGHDT, YYEEEE. The CDR3 sequence is CASSPGPDDQPQHF. DNA for the CDR3: TGTGCCAGCAGCCCCGGACCCGACGACCAGCCCCAGCATTTT.

This clone has only a few counts. This chain uses TRBV2 with TRBJ2-2; 9 nucleotides line up with TRBD1. There are 15 residues in the CDR3. CDR1 is SNHLY and CDR2 is FYNNEI in the germline V gene. The ends lost 7 bases at V and 4 bases at J; junction bases unmatched: 7. The CDR3 region is CASTRQTGGTGELFF. The CDR3 coding sequence is TGTGCCAGCACCCGACAGACAGGGGGCACCGGGGAGCTGTTTTTT.

The chain has TRBV11-3 and TRBJ1-5, with a possible D match to TRBD1 (5 bases). The V end was cut by 5 bases, the J end by 6 bases, with 20 bases between. The germline gives CDR1 SGHNT, CDR2 YENEEA. This CDR3 is 16 amino acids long. The CDR3 here is CASSPRGQGDFQPQHF. CDR3 nucleotides: TGTGCCAGCAGCCCCCGGGGCCAAGGGGACTTTCAGCCCCAGCATTTT.

With respect to this clone: This sample includes further DNA sequences coding for the same CDR3. The chain is built from TRBV19 and TRBJ1-5; TRBD1 matches 9 bases. The length of the CDR3 is 16 residues. V shed 5 bases, J shed 0 bases, and the junction held 5 bases outside the gene matches. The V gene's germline CDR1 is LNHDA and CDR2 SQIVND (reference sequence). The CDR3 loop is CASSPGTGNSNQPQHF. The DNA of the CDR3 is TGTGCCAGTAGTCCCGGGACAGGGAATAGCAATCAGCCCCAGCATTTT. Looking up the rest from reference TRBV19 and TRBJ1-5 gives the full variable domain: DGGITQSPKYLFRKEGQNVTLSCEQNLNHDAMYWYRQDPGQGLRLIYYSQIVNDFQKGDIAEGYSVSREKKESFPLTVTSAQKNPTAFYLCASSPGTGNSNQPQHFGDGTRLSIL.

This chain links TRBV4-1 with TRBJ1-4; unclear D gene. V dropped 1 base and J dropped 7 bases, with 4 bases sitting between them. The CDR3 runs 12 residues. CDR1 is MGHRA and CDR2 is YSYEKL in the germline V gene. In DNA, the CDR3 is TGCGCCAGCAGCCAAGGGGGTGAAAAACTGTTTTTT. Its translation: CASSQGGEKLFF.

The chain combines TRBV4-1 with TRBJ1-3; D unclear. This CDR3 is built from 17 residues. V lost 1 base and J 0 bases, leaving 13 bases between the germline ends. Germline V lookup: CDR1 MGHRA, CDR2 YSYEKL. CDR3: CASSQGLQGYSGNTIYF. Written as DNA, the CDR3 is TGCGCCAGCAGCCAAGGACTCCAAGGGTACTCTGGAAACACCATATATTTT.

CDR3 in DNA: TGCGCCAGCGGGCGAAACCCCGGGACGGGAGCGAACACTGAAGCTTTCTTT. It encodes CASGRNPGTGANTEAFF. The rearrangement uses TRBV5-1 and TRBJ1-1; tentatively, D is TRBD1 (5 bases). The CDR3 extends over 17 amino acids. With 7 bases removed from V and 1 base from J, the gap between germline ends came to 23 bases. Germline lookup yields CDR1 SGHRS and CDR2 YFSETQ.

As to this clone: Other DNA sequences from this sample encode an identical CDR3 as well. V gene TRBV7-2 combines with J gene TRBJ1-6; possibly TRBD1 for D (6 bases). Trimming took off 9 bases at V and 8 bases at J, with 17 bases between the two ends. The CDR3 is made up of 14 amino acids. Germline-derived CDR1 and CDR2 are SGHTA and FQGNSA. Here the CDR3 reads CASSQGIRDSPLHF. The CDR3 DNA reads as TGTGCCAGTAGCCAGGGGATTAGGGATTCACCCCTCCACTTT.

The chain has TRBV2 and TRBJ2-2; 10 bases are a match to TRBD2. Trimming at V came to 7 bases and at J to 6 bases, leaving 5 bases not matched to a gene. CDR1 is SNHLY, CDR2 FYNNEI, per germline. The CDR3 is 14 residues long. The CDR3 DNA follows: TGTGCCAGCACAAACAGCGGGGGGGCCGGGGAGCTGTTTTTT. This sequence encodes CASTNSGGAGELFF. Supplemented by reference TRBV2 and TRBJ2-2, the full variable domain reads EPEVTQTPSHQVTQMGQEVILRCVPISNHLYFYWYRQILGQKVEFLVSFYNNEISEKSEIFDDQFSVERPDGSNFTLKIRSTKLEDSAMYFCASTNSGGAGELFFGEGSRLTVL.

This chain links TRBV5-1 with TRBJ1-1; 7 bases agree with TRBD1. J lost 2 bases, V lost 5 bases, and 12 bases had no gene match. The germline gives CDR1 SGHRS, CDR2 YFSETQ. CDR3 length: 16 residues. The CDR3 bases are TGCGCCAGCAGAACGGGACAGCCCACCTCCAACACTGAAGCTTTCTTT. Translation: CASRTGQPTSNTEAFF.

The J gene is TRBJ1-1, the V gene TRBV27; 7 nucleotides agree with TRBD1. Germline V lookup: CDR1 MNHEY, CDR2 SMNVEV (reference sequence). The CDR3 contains 15 residues. Germline trimming cut 6 bases from V and 5 bases from J; bases unmatched to any gene: 12. Written as DNA, the CDR3 is TGTGCCAGCAGCCTAAAGGAGGGGGCTCGAACTGAAGCTTTCTTT. Translation: CASSLKEGARTEAFF.

The J gene is TRBJ1-1, the V gene TRBV5-1; no clear D. V lost 4 bases and J 3 bases, leaving 13 bases between the germline ends. The CDR3 is 14 amino acids. From germline, CDR1 is SGHRS and CDR2 YFSETQ. CDR3 protein: CASSHSDGYTEAFF. DNA of the CDR3: TGCGCCAGCAGCCACTCGGACGGATACACTGAAGCTTTCTTT.

The chain recombines TRBV21-1 with TRBJ2-3. TRBV21-1 is noted as a pseudogene. This CDR3 contains 12 residues. The CDR3 sequence is CASSKQPDTQYF. Here the CDR3 DNA reads TGTGCCAGCAGCAAACAGCCAGATACGCAGTATTTT.

This chain uses TRBV5-1 with TRBJ1-1; 9 bases line up with TRBD1. Per germline, CDR1 SGHRS and CDR2 YFSETQ. The V gene end was trimmed by 5 bases and the J gene end by 2 bases; junction bases not matched to a gene: 4. CDR3 size: 14 residues. The CDR3 nucleotides read TGCGCCAGCAGGGGACAGGGCGGCAACACTGAAGCTTTCTTT. Translating gives CASRGQGGNTEAFF.

The V and J genes are TRBV19 and TRBJ1-6; D is uncertain. Looked up from germline, CDR1 is LNHDA and CDR2 is SQIVND (reference sequence). V gave up 0 bases and J gave up 9 bases, with 6 bases separating them. There are 13 residues in the CDR3. CDR3 in amino acids: CASSIDPPSPLHF. CDR3 DNA: TGTGCCAGTAGTATAGATCCTCCTTCACCCCTCCACTTT.

The gene calls are TRBV6-5 and TRBJ2-6, with no clear D. Germline lookup yields CDR1 MNHEY and CDR2 SVGAGI. This CDR3 has 13 residues. With 8 bases removed from V and 0 bases from J, the gap between germline ends came to 5 bases. This chain's CDR3 is CASGNSGANVLTF. CDR3 sequence (DNA): TGTGCCAGCGGTAACTCTGGGGCCAACGTCCTGACTTTC.

This chain uses TRBV4-2 with TRBJ2-6; 7 bases are a match to TRBD1. The CDR3 runs to 17 residues. The J segment lost 0 bases and the V segment lost 0 bases, leaving 2 bases of the junction unmatched. Per germline, CDR1 LGHNA and CDR2 YNFKEQ. DNA of the CDR3: TGTGCCAGCAGCCAAGAGACAGGGCGCTCTGGGGCCAACGTCCTGACTTTC. Translation gives CASSQETGRSGANVLTF.

J is TRBJ2-3 and V is TRBV7-3; 10 bases agree with TRBD2. The CDR3 sequence is 14 residues long. V shed 5 bases and J 5 bases; nucleotides not matched to a gene: 4. Germline values: CDR1 SGHTA, CDR2 FQGTGA. CDR3 DNA: TGTGCCAGCAGCCCAGCGGGGGGGCAAGATACGCAGTATTTT. Translated, it gives CASSPAGGQDTQYF.

This clone was detected only a few times. The chain couples TRBV7-2 to TRBJ1-2; 7 nucleotides line up with TRBD1. CDR1 and CDR2 (germline): SGHTA, FQGNSA. This CDR3 region has 13 residues. V lost 4 bases to trimming and J lost 4 bases; unmatched junction nucleotides: 3. The CDR3 spells CASSWTGAYGYTF. The CDR3 coding sequence is TGTGCCAGCAGCTGGACAGGTGCCTATGGCTACACCTTC. The full variable domain, rest sourced from reference TRBV7-2 and TRBJ1-2, is GAGVSQSPSNKVTEKGKDVELRCDPISGHTALYWYRQSLGQGLEFLIYFQGNSAPDKSGLPSDRFSAERTGGSVSTLTIQRTQQEDSAVYLCASSWTGAYGYTFGSGTRLTVV.

The chain links TRBV5-1 to TRBJ1-1, with no clear D. The CDR3 loop spans 15 amino acids. Germline values: CDR1 SGHRS, CDR2 YFSETQ. The V and J ends lost 2 bases and 2 bases respectively, with 13 bases between them. CDR3 region: CASSLISLTNTEAFF. The CDR3 region has the DNA TGCGCCAGCAGCTTAATATCTCTCACTAACACTGAAGCTTTCTTT. The variable domain in full, completed from reference TRBV5-1 and TRBJ1-1, reads KAGVTQTPRYLIKTRGQQVTLSCSPISGHRSVSWYQQTPGQGLQFLFEYFSETQRNKGNFPGRFSGRQFSNSRSEMNVSTLELGDSALYLCASSLISLTNTEAFFGQGTRLTVV.

This chain links TRBV28 with TRBJ1-1, with 7 bases fitting TRBD1. The CDR3 totals 16 residues. Unmatched junction bases numbered 12, after V lost 6 bases and J lost 2 bases. Germline CDR1 MDHEN, CDR2 SYDVKM. CDR3 in DNA: TGTGCCAGCAGGCCGCGCGCGGGACAGAGAAACACTGAAGCTTTCTTT. Amino acids: CASRPRAGQRNTEAFF.

V usage is TRBV5-1 and J usage is TRBJ2-1; D possibly matches TRBD1 or TRBD2 (5 bases each). The V end was cut by 4 bases, the J end by 2 bases, with 16 bases between. This CDR3 region has 16 residues. Germline assignment: CDR1 SGHRS and CDR2 YFSETQ. CDR3 DNA sequence: TGCGCCAGCAGCGACCGGGACCACCTACCCTACAATGAGCAGTTCTTC. Protein product: CASSDRDHLPYNEQFF.

The chain combines TRBV18 with TRBJ1-2; D remains unclear. Germline CDR1 and CDR2: KGHSH and LQKENI. Between the trimmed V and J ends, which lost 3 bases and 5 bases, there was a span of 10 bases. This CDR3 comprises 13 residues. The CDR3 DNA is TGTGCCAGCTCACCGTCCCAAAATTATGGCTACACCTTC. Translation gives CASSPSQNYGYTF.

About this clone itself: A junction end diverges from the germline sequence, so it may reflect a read error. The rearrangement joins TRBV2 to TRBJ2-7, with 7 bases identical to TRBD1. There are 14 residues in the CDR3. CDR1 and CDR2 from the germline V gene are SNHLY and FYNNEI. The CDR3 nucleotides read TGTGCCAGCAGTGGCCCCGCGTTAAGACAGGGCAATCGCTTC. Residues: CASSGPALRQGNRF.

This rearrangement joins TRBV5-4 to TRBJ1-2; 7 bases are shared with TRBD1. The CDR3 spans 13 residues. Trimming cost V 5 bases and J 2 bases; bases outside gene matches: 3. Germline CDR1 is SGHNT and CDR2 is YYREEE (reference sequence). CDR3 bases: TGTGCCAGCAGGGCGACAGGGAACTATGGCTACACCTTC. Translating it yields CASRATGNYGYTF.